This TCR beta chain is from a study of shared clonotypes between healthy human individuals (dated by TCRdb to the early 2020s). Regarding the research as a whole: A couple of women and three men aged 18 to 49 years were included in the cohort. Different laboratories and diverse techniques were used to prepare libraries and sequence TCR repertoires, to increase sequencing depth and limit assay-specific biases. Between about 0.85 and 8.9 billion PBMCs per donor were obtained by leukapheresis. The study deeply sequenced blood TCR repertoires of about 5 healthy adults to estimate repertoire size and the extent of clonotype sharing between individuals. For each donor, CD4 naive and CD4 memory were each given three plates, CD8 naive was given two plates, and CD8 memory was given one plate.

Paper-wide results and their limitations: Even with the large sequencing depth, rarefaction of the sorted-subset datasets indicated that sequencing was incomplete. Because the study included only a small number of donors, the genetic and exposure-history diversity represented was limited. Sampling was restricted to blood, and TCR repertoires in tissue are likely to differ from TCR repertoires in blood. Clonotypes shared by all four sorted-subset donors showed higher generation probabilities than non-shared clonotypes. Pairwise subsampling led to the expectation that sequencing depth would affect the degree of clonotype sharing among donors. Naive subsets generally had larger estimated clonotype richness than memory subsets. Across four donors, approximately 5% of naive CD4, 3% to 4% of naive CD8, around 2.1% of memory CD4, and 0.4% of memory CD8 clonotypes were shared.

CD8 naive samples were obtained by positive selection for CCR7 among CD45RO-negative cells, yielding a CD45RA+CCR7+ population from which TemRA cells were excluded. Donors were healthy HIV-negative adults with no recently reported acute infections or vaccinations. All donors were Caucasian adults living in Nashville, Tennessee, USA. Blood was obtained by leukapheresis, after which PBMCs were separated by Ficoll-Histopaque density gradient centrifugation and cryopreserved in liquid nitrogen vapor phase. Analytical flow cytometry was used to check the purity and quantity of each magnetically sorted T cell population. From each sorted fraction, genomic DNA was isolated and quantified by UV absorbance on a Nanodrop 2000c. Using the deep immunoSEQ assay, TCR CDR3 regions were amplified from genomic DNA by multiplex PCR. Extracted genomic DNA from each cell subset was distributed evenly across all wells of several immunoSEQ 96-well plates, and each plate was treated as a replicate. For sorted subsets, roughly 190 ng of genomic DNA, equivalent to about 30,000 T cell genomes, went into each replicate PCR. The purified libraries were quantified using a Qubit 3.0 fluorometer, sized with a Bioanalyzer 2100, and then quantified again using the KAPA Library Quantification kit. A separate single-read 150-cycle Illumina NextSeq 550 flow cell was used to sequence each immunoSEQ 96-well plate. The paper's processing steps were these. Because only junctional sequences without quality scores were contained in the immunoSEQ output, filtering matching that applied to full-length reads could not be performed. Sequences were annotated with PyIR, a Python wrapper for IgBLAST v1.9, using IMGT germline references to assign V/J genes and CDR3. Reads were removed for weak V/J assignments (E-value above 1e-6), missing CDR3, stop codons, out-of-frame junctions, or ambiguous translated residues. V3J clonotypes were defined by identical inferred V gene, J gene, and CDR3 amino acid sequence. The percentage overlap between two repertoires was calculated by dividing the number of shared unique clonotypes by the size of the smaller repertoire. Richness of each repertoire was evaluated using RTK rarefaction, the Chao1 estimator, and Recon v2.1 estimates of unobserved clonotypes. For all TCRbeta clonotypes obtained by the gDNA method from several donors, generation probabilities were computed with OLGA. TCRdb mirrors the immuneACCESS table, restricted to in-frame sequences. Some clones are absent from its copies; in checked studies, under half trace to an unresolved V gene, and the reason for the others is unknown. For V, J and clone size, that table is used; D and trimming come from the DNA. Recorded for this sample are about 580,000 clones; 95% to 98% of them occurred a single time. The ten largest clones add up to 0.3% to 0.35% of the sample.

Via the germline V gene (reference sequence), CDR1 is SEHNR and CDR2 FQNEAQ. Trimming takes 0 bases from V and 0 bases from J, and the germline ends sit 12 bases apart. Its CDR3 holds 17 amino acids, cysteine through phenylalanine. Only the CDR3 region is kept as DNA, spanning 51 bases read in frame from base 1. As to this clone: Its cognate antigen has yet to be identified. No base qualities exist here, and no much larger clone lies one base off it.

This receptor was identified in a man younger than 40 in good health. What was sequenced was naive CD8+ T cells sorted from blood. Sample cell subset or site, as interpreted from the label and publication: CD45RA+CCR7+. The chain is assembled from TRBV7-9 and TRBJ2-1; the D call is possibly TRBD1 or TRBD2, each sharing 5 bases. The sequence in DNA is TGTGCCAGCAGCTTAGCCCGGGGCGTCAGCTCCTACAATGAGCAGTTCTTC. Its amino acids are CASSLARGVSSYNEQFF. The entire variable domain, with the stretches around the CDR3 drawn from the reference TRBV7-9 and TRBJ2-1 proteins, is DTGVSQNPRHKITKRGQNVTFRCDPISEHNRLYWYRQTLGQGPEFLTYFQNEAQLEKSRLLSDRFSAERPKGSFSTLEIQRTEQGDSAMYLCASSLARGVSSYNEQFFGPGTRLTVL.